This record looks at one T cell receptor (beta chain) sequence and its context. The data were obtained in a study of blood T cell repertoires in COVID-19. The overall study: The samples span acute and convalescent COVID-19 from the United States, Italy and Spain. Sample material is recorded as cDNA or gDNA derived from T cells, B-cell-depleted T cells, or PBMCs.

Original analysis: Cell counts per sample came from amplifying reference gene primers. Libraries were prepared by immunoSEQ multiplex PCR; TCRdb keeps only in-frame clonotypes and omits some of them. That table supplies the V and J calls and clone size; D and trimming were determined from the DNA. The sample has about 190,000 clones, around 79% seen once; the top ten hold roughly 13%. V was trimmed by 0 bases and J by 6 bases, leaving 12 bases between them. CDR1 is LGHDT, CDR2 YNNKEL, per germline (reference sequence). The length of the CDR3 is 15 residues. The V and J genes are TRBV3-1 (or the pseudogene TRBV3-2) and TRBJ2-1; D is possibly TRBD2 (5 bases). The clonotype originates from a middle-aged man who had recovered from COVID-19. The sequencing input was peripheral blood. CDR3 region: CASSQDVRVANEQFF. The DNA of the CDR3 is TGTGCCAGCAGCCAAGATGTGAGGGTTGCCAATGAGCAGTTCTTC.